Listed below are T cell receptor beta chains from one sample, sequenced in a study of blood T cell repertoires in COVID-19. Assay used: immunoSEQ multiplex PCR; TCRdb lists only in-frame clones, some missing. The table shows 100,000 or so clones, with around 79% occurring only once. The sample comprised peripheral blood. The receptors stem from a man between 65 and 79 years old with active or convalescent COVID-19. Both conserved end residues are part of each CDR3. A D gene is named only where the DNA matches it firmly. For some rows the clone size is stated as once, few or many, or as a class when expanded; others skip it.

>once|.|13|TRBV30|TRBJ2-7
CAWSRTSSYEQYF
TGTGCCTGGAGCCGGACTTCATCCTACGAGCAGTACTTC
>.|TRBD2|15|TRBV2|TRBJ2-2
CASRLAGRNTGELFF
TGTGCCAGCCGACTAGCGGGGCGAAACACCGGGGAGCTGTTTTTT
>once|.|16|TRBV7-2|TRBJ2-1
CASSLVGGFSYNEQFF
TGTGCCAGCAGCTTGGTAGGGGGATTCTCCTACAATGAGCAGTTCTTC
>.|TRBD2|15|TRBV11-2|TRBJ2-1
CASSSGLAIHNEQFF
TGTGCCAGCAGCTCTGGACTAGCCATCCACAATGAGCAGTTCTTC
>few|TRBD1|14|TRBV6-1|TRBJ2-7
CASSDPGTGDEQYF
TGTGCCAGCAGTGACCCCGGGACAGGGGACGAGCAGTACTTC
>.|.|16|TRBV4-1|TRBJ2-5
CASSQGGDGGYGTQYF
TGCGCCAGCAGCCAAGGTGGAGACGGGGGTTATGGGACCCAGTACTTC
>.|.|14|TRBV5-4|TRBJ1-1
CASSQGHLNTEAFF
TGTGCCAGCAGCCAGGGACACCTGAACACTGAAGCTTTCTTT
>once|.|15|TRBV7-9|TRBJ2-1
CASSHMGSSYNEQFF
TGTGCCAGCAGCCACATGGGGAGCTCCTACAATGAGCAGTTCTTC
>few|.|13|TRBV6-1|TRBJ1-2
CASSAASGYGYTF
TGTGCCAGCAGTGCAGCGTCGGGCTATGGCTACACCTTC
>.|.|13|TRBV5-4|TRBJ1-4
CASSSAGDEKLFF
TGTGCCAGCAGCTCGGCAGGGGACGAAAAACTGTTTTTT
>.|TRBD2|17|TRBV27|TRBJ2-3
CASSLFSAGGSTDTQYF
TGTGCCAGCAGTTTATTTTCCGCGGGAGGGAGCACAGATACGCAGTATTTT
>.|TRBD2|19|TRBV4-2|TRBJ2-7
CASSQDSSRGTSGSYEQYF
TGTGCCAGCAGCCAAGATTCAAGTAGAGGGACTAGCGGGAGCTACGAGCAGTACTTC
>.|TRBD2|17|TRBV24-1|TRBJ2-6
CATSSPGLGAGANVLTF
TGTGCCACCAGTAGCCCGGGACTAGGGGCTGGGGCCAACGTCCTGACTTTC
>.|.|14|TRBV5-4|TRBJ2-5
CASSLEGVGETQYF
TGTGCCAGCAGCTTGGAGGGGGTCGGAGAGACCCAGTACTTC
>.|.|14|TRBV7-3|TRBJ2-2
CASSLIPQSGELFF
TGTGCCAGCAGCTTAATCCCCCAGTCCGGGGAGCTGTTTTTT
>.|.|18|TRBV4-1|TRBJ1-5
CASSQDRTEGVGNQPQHF
TGCGCCAGCAGCCAAGATAGGACAGAAGGGGTGGGCAATCAGCCCCAGCATTTT
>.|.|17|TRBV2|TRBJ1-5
CASSEARGLGSNQPQHF
TGTGCCAGCAGTGAAGCCAGGGGTCTTGGTAGCAATCAGCCCCAGCATTTT
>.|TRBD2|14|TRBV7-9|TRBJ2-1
CASSLRGWKNEQFF
TGTGCCAGCAGCTTGCGGGGGTGGAAGAATGAGCAGTTCTTC
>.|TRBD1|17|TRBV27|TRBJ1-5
CASSLRVGTGGNQPQHF
TGTGCCAGCAGTTTAAGAGTCGGGACAGGGGGGAATCAGCCCCAGCATTTT
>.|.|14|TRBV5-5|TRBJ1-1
CASSLAGQNTEAFF
TGTGCCAGCAGCTTAGCAGGCCAGAACACTGAAGCTTTCTTT
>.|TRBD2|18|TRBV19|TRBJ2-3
CASSISGLAGGWTDTQYF
TGTGCCAGTAGTATATCGGGACTAGCGGGAGGCTGGACAGATACGCAGTATTTT
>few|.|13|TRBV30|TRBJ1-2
CAWSLAGARGYTF
TGTGCCTGGAGCTTGGCGGGGGCAAGAGGCTACACCTTC
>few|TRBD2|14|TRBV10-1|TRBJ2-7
CASSELAGGYEQYF
TGCGCCAGCAGTGAACTAGCGGGGGGCTACGAGCAGTACTTC
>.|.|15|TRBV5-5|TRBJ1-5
CASSLIESLNQPQHF
TGTGCCAGCAGCTTGATAGAGTCTCTCAATCAGCCCCAGCATTTT
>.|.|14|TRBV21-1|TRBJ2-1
CASSKAPYSNEQFF
TGTGCCAGCAGCAAAGCGCCCTACAGCAATGAGCAGTTCTTC
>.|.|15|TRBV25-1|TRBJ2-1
CASSESSRMYNEQFF
TGTGCCAGCAGCGAATCGAGCAGGATGTACAATGAGCAGTTCTTC
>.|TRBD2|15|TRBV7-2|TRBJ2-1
CASSLQAGAYNEQFF
TGTGCCAGCAGCTTACAAGCGGGGGCCTACAATGAGCAGTTCTTC
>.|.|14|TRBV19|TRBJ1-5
CASSWGPRGQPQHF
TGTGCCAGTAGCTGGGGCCCCCGGGGGCAGCCCCAGCATTTT
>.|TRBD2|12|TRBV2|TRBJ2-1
CASSGLAGEQFF
TGTGCCAGCAGTGGACTAGCAGGGGAGCAGTTCTTC
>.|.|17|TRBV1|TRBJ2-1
CTSSQTPGLANNNEQFF
TGCACCAGCAGCCAAACCCCGGGACTAGCGAATAACAATGAGCAGTTCTTC
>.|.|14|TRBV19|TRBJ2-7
CASRTQGLTYEQYF
TGTGCCAGTAGGACCCAGGGGTTAACCTACGAGCAGTACTTC
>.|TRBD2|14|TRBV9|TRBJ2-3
CASSVSLAGDTQYF
TGTGCCAGCAGCGTATCTCTAGCGGGAGACACGCAGTATTTT
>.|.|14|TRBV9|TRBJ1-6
CASSTQANNSPLHF
TGTGCCAGCAGCACACAGGCTAATAATTCACCCCTCCACTTT
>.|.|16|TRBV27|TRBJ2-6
CASSLGGTSGANVLTF
TGTGCCAGCAGTTTGGGGGGAACCTCTGGGGCCAACGTCCTGACTTTC
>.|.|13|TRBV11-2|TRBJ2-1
CASSPLNFNEQFF
TGTGCCAGCAGCCCACTAAACTTTAATGAGCAGTTCTTC
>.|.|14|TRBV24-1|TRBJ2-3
CATKEGTSTDTQYF
TGTGCCACCAAGGAGGGAACTAGCACAGATACGCAGTATTTT
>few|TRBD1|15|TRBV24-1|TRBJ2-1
CATSGDRARRGEQFF
TGTGCCACCAGTGGCGACAGGGCGAGGCGTGGTGAGCAGTTCTTC
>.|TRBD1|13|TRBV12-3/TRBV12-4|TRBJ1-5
CASLGQPNQPQHF
TGTGCCAGCCTGGGACAGCCCAATCAGCCCCAGCATTTT
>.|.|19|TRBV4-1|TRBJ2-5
CASSQDPGEYGRRRETQYF
TGCGCCAGCAGCCAAGATCCAGGGGAGTACGGGAGGCGCCGGGAGACCCAGTACTTC
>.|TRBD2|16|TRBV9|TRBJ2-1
CASSVGGAGAYNEQFF
TGTGCCAGCAGCGTAGGGGGAGCGGGAGCATACAATGAGCAGTTCTTC
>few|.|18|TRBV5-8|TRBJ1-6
CASSLATGVGSYNSPLHF
TGTGCCAGCAGCTTGGCCACCGGGGTGGGATCCTATAATTCACCCCTCCACTTT
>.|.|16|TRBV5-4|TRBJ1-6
CASSLAPEASGSPLHF
TGTGCCAGCAGCTTGGCCCCAGAAGCCTCGGGTTCACCCCTCCACTTT
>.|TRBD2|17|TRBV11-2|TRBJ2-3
CASSHMGLAGGGDTQYF
TGTGCCAGCAGCCACATGGGACTAGCGGGAGGAGGAGATACGCAGTATTTT
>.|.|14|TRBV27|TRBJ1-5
CASMGAGRNQPQHF
TGTGCCAGCATGGGGGCAGGGCGCAATCAGCCCCAGCATTTT
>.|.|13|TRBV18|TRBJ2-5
CASSPAGFGTQYF
TGTGCCAGCTCACCGGCGGGCTTCGGGACCCAGTACTTC
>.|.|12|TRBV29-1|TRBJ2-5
CSERTPQETQYF
TGCAGCGAAAGGACACCGCAAGAGACCCAGTACTTC
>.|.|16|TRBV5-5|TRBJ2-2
CASSLIGGQRSGELFF
TGTGCCAGCAGCTTGATCGGGGGGCAGCGGTCCGGGGAGCTGTTTTTT
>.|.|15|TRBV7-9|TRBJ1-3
CASSPQGYIGNTIYF
TGTGCCAGCAGCCCCCAGGGGTATATAGGAAACACCATATATTTT